Below, 19 T cell receptor beta chains from the same sample are listed, as sequenced in a study of T cell responses to AZD1222 COVID-19 vaccine. Clones were read by immunoSEQ multiplex PCR, and TCRdb kept only the in-frame ones, dropping some. The sample holds roughly 140,000 clones, 93% seen once. The specimen comprised peripheral blood, sampled on day 0 of AZD1222 vaccination. These receptors all stem from an adult in good health.

The J gene is TRBJ2-5, the V gene TRBV5-1; possible D gene TRBD1, 5 bases. Deletions cut 2 bases from V and 1 base from J, with 12 bases between. Germline V CDR1 and CDR2: SGHRS, YFSETQ. The CDR3 extends over 15 amino acids. The CDR3 loop is CASSLTGPLQETQYF. CDR3 coding DNA: TGCGCCAGCAGCTTAACAGGACCCCTCCAAGAGACCCAGTACTTC.

This sequence joins TRBV5-5 and TRBJ2-7; 10 nucleotides align to TRBD2. From germline, CDR1 is SGHKS and CDR2 YYEKEE (reference sequence). The CDR3 contains 15 residues. The ends lost 4 bases at V and 2 bases at J; junction bases unmatched: 6. CDR3 loop: CASSRTSGETYEQYF. CDR3 DNA sequence: TGTGCCAGCAGCAGGACTAGCGGAGAGACCTACGAGCAGTACTTC.

J is TRBJ2-7 and V is TRBV5-1; D call uncertain. The ends were cut back, 4 bases at V and 3 bases at J, with 11 bases in the middle. The CDR3 extends over 13 amino acids. Germline values: CDR1 SGHRS, CDR2 YFSETQ. The CDR3 DNA follows: TGCGCCAGCAGCGATCCTAGGAACTACGAGCAGTACTTC. Translating it yields CASSDPRNYEQYF.

This chain uses TRBV10-1 with TRBJ2-2; 12 bases agree with TRBD2. J lost 6 bases, V lost 0 bases, and 8 bases had no gene match. CDR3 size: 18 residues. Germline assignment: CDR1 WNHNN and CDR2 SYGVQD (reference sequence). The CDR3 is CASSESTGLAGRAGELFF. In nucleotides, the CDR3 is TGCGCCAGCAGTGAGTCCACCGGACTAGCGGGGCGGGCCGGGGAGCTGTTTTTT.

This sequence joins TRBV15 and TRBJ2-1, with D maybe TRBD1 (5 bases). The V gene's germline CDR1 is LNHNV and CDR2 YYDKDF (reference sequence). V was shortened by 4 bases and J by 4 bases, with 14 bases between the two germline ends. This CDR3 is built from 15 residues. The CDR3 loop is CATSTWGDIYNEQFF. CDR3 in DNA: TGTGCCACCAGCACCTGGGGCGATATATACAATGAGCAGTTCTTC.

This CDR3 is CSVSGTGIYGYTF. The CDR3 DNA sequence: TGCAGCGTTTCCGGGACAGGGATCTATGGCTACACCTTC. The chain carries TRBV29-1 and TRBJ1-2; 9 nucleotides agree with TRBD1. Germline lookup yields CDR1 SQVTM and CDR2 ANQGSEA. This CDR3 spans 13 amino acids. V lost 5 bases to trimming and J lost 4 bases; unmatched junction nucleotides: 5. The full variable domain, in which reference TRBV29-1 and TRBJ1-2 provide the parts outside the CDR3, is SAVISQKPSRDICQRGTSLTIQCQVDSQVTMMFWYRQQPGQSLTLIATANQGSEATYESGFVIDKFPISRPNLTFSTLTVSNMSPEDSSIYLCSVSGTGIYGYTFGSGTRLTVV.

The V and J genes are TRBV5-6 and TRBJ2-2; 12 nucleotides align to TRBD1. This CDR3 is built from 15 residues. The V gene end was trimmed by 3 bases and the J gene end by 5 bases; junction bases not matched to a gene: 2. In germline, CDR1 is SGHDT, CDR2 YYEEEE. CDR3 sequence (DNA): TGTGCCAGCAGCTGGGACAGGGGGCTGACCGGGGAGCTGTTTTTT. Translated: CASSWDRGLTGELFF.

CDR3 loop: CASSEPDEAFF. CDR3 DNA: TGTGCCAGCAGTGAACCAGATGAAGCTTTCTTT. V and J are TRBV2 and TRBJ1-1; D gene uncertain. CDR1 is SNHLY and CDR2 is FYNNEI in the germline V gene. V dropped 2 bases and J dropped 7 bases, with 5 bases sitting between them. CDR3 length equals 11 residues.

The chain employs TRBV10-3 and TRBJ1-5, with TRBD1 matching over 9 bases. Germline CDR1 ENHRY, CDR2 SYGVKD. The CDR3 has 14 amino acids. V gave up 7 bases and J gave up 8 bases; unmatched junction bases: 9. CDR3 sequence reads: CAINRDRDSEPQHF. CDR3 coding DNA: TGTGCCATCAACCGGGACAGGGATAGCGAGCCCCAGCATTTT.

This clone showed up just once. This CDR3 is CASNGRQGGPRGNTIYF. The CDR3 DNA reads as TGTGCCAGTAATGGGCGGCAGGGGGGCCCGCGGGGAAACACCATATATTTT. The V and J genes are TRBV19 and TRBJ1-3, with 7 bases matching TRBD1. The CDR3 is made up of 17 amino acids. Germline V gene data show CDR1 as LNHDA and CDR2 as SQIVND (reference sequence). The J segment lost 4 bases and the V segment lost 7 bases, leaving 16 bases of the junction unmatched.

The chain links TRBV3-1 (or the pseudogene TRBV3-2) to TRBJ2-3; D is uncertain. The CDR3 spans 12 residues. Trimming stripped 1 base from V and 4 bases from J, with 3 bases between. Looked up from germline, CDR1 is LGHDT and CDR2 is YNNKEL (reference sequence). The CDR3 DNA reads as TGTGCCAGCAGCCAAGGTCCAGATACGCAGTATTTT. Protein product: CASSQGPDTQYF.

This clone has just one count. The chain carries TRBV10-3 and TRBJ1-6, with TRBD1 matching over 7 bases. This CDR3 is 14 amino acids long. From germline, CDR1 is ENHRY and CDR2 SYGVKD. Losses at the gene ends were 4 bases for V and 7 bases for J; bases not matched to a gene: 4. CDR3 DNA: TGTGCCATCAGTGTGCAGGGGGGGAATTCACCCCTCCACTTT. As protein: CAISVQGGNSPLHF.

In this sample, this clone turned up once. V usage is TRBV4-2 and J usage is TRBJ2-5, with TRBD2 identical over 14 bases. The length of the CDR3 is 15 residues. The germline V gene has CDR1 LGHNA and CDR2 YNFKEQ. After removal of 1 base from V and 7 bases from J, the junction contained 2 bases not matched to a gene. The CDR3 sequence is CASSQVGTSGGTQYF. Written as DNA, the CDR3 is TGTGCCAGCAGCCAAGTAGGGACTAGCGGGGGGACCCAGTACTTC.

CDR3 protein: CARQGSGNTIYF. The CDR3 DNA is TGCGCCAGACAGGGTTCTGGAAACACCATATATTTT. This chain connects TRBV10-1 to TRBJ1-3; D may be TRBD1 (6 bases). This CDR3 has 12 residues. Trimming stripped 9 bases from V and 1 base from J, with 7 bases between. Germline lookup yields CDR1 WNHNN and CDR2 SYGVQD (reference sequence).

The chain uses TRBV19 and TRBJ1-4; 8 bases map to TRBD1. The CDR3 totals 16 residues. With V trimmed by 3 bases and J by 6 bases, 9 bases remained unmatched. Germline V gives CDR1 LNHDA, CDR2 SQIVND (reference sequence). CDR3 in DNA: TGTGCCAGTAGTATCAGGGGGCGTCTTCGCGATGAAAAACTGTTTTTT. Protein product: CASSIRGRLRDEKLFF.

The chain carries TRBV12-3 or TRBV12-4 and TRBJ2-5; perhaps D is TRBD1 or TRBD2 (5 bases each). The V end was cut by 5 bases, the J end by 10 bases, with 14 bases between. The CDR3 runs 12 residues. The CDR3 is CASSPQGVVQYF. CDR3 bases: TGTGCCAGCAGTCCCCAGGGAGTGGTCCAGTACTTC.

This clone appeared once. The rearrangement links TRBV12-3 or TRBV12-4 to TRBJ1-5; the D gene is possibly TRBD1 (5 bases). The CDR3 loop spans 13 amino acids. V dropped 8 bases and J dropped 4 bases, with 12 bases sitting between them. Here the CDR3 reads CASGLSGNQPQHF. The DNA for the CDR3 is TGTGCCAGCGGGTTATCAGGGAATCAGCCCCAGCATTTT.

The chain recombines TRBV27 with TRBJ2-1, with D perhaps matching TRBD2 (6 bases). V shed 3 bases and J shed 4 bases, with 10 bases lying between them. Germline V CDR1 and CDR2: MNHEY, SMNVEV (reference sequence). This CDR3 is built from 14 residues. The CDR3 DNA reads TGTGCCAGCAGTTTCGCGGGGAGGTACAATGAGCAGTTCTTC. Its protein is CASSFAGRYNEQFF.

The chain joins TRBV25-1 to TRBJ1-1; 7 positions match TRBD1. The CDR3 covers 15 residues. After removal of 4 bases from V and 4 bases from J, the junction contained 9 bases not matched to a gene. CDR1 MGHDK and CDR2 SYGVNS come from the germline V gene. DNA of the CDR3: TGTGCCAGCAGTGCCCGGACAGGAGGGGCCACTGAAGCTTTCTTT. Translated, it gives CASSARTGGATEAFF.